This TCR beta chain was documented in a study of vaccination and CD4 T cells after COVID-19. Treatment meaning: roughly 10-day PBMC culture with coronavirus spike peptide pools or control peptides (ViraFEST assay). CD4+ T cells were isolated by negative selection after around 11 days of culture. Sequencing of the DNA from cultured CD4+ T cells was carried out with the Oncomine TCR Beta short-read assay. From the PCR reads, TCRdb called clonotypes with MiXCR, one entry per CDR3 protein. The sample shows 15,000 to 20,000 distinct CDR3 sequences, less than 40% of them seen only once. This CDR3 spans 15 amino acids. From germline, CDR1 is KGHDR and CDR2 SFDVKD. Trimming left V 0 bases short and J 1 base short, with 5 bases between. Worth noting for this clonotype: Its specificity is unknown.

The sequencing here drew on CD4+ T cells from blood, cultured in vitro, taken before SARS-CoV-2 vaccination. This chain connects TRBV24-1 to TRBJ2-2; D unresolved. The receptor was derived from a human donor who received a COVID-19 vaccine. The CDR3 bases are TGTGCCACCAGTGATTTGCCCGGGAACACCGGGGAGCTGTTTTTT. Its translation is CATSDLPGNTGELFF.